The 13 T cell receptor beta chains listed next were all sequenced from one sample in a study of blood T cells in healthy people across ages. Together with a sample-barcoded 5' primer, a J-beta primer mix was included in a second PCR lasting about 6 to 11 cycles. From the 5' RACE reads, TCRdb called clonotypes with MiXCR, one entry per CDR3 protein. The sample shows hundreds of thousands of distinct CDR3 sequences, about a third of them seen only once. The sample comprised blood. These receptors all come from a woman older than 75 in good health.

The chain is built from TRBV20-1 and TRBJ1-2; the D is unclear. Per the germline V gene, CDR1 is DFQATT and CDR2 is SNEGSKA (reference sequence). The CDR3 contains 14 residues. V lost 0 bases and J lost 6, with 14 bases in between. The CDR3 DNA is TGCAGTGCTAGAGAGGACCACAATATTCATGGCTACACCTTC. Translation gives CSAREDHNIHGYTF.

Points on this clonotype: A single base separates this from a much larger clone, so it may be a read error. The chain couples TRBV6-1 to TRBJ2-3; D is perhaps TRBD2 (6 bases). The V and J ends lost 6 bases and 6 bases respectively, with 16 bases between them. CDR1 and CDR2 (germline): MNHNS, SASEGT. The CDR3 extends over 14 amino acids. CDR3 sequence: CASRLGLPLDTQYF. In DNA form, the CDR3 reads TGTGCCAGCAGGCTGGGACTCCCCTTGGATACGCAGTATTTT.

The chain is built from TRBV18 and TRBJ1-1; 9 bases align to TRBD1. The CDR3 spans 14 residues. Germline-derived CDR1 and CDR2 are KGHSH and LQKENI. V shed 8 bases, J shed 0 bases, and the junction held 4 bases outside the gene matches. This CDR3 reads CASSGTGMNTEAFF. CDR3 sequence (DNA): TGTGCCAGCAGTGGGACAGGGATGAACACTGAAGCTTTCTTT. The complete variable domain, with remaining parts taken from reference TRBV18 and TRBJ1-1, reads NAGVMQNPRHLVRRRGQEARLRCSPMKGHSHVYWYRQLPEEGLKFMVYLQKENIIDESGMPKERFSAEFPKEGPSILRIQQVVRGDSAAYFCASSGTGMNTEAFFGQGTRLTVV.

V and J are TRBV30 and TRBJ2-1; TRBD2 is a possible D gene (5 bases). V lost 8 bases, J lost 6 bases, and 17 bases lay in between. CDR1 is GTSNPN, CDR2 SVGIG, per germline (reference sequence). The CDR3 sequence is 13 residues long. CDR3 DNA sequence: TGTGCCGGCAGAGGGTTTTTAGGCAATGAGCAGTTCTTC. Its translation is CAGRGFLGNEQFF.

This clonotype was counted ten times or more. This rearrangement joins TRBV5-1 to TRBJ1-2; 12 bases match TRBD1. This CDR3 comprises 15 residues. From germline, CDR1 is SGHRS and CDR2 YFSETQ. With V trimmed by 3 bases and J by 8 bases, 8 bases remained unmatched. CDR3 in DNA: TGCGCCAGCAGCTGGGGGGGACAGGGGGCGAACGGCTACACCTTC. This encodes CASSWGGQGANGYTF.

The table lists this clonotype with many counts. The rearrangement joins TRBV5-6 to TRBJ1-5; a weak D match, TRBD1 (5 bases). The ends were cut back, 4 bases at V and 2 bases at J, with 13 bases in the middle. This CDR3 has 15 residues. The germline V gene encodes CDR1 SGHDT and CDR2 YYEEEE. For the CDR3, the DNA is TGTGCCAGCAGCCCGGGCCAGGGTCGCAATCAGCCCCAGCATTTT. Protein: CASSPGQGRNQPQHF.

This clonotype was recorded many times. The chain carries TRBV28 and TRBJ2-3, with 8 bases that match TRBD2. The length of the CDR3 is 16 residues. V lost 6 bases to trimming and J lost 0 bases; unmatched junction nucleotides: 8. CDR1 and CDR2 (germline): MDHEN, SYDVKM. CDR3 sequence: CASSPSGGSSTDTQYF. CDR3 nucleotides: TGTGCCAGCAGCCCGAGCGGGGGATCTAGCACAGATACGCAGTATTTT.

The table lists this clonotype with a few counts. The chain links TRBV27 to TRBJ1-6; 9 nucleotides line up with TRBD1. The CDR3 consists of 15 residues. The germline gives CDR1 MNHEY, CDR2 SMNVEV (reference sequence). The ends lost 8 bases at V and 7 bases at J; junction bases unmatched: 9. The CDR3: CASSHRGTGNSPLHF. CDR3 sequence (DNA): TGTGCCAGCTCCCATCGTGGGACAGGGAATTCACCCCTCCACTTT.

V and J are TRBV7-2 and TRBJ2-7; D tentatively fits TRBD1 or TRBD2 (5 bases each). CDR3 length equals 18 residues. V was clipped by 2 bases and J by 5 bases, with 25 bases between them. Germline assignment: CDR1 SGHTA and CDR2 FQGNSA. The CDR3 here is CASSLRGEGSAVSHEQYF. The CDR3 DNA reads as TGTGCCAGCAGCTTAAGGGGTGAGGGGTCGGCGGTTTCCCACGAGCAGTACTTC.

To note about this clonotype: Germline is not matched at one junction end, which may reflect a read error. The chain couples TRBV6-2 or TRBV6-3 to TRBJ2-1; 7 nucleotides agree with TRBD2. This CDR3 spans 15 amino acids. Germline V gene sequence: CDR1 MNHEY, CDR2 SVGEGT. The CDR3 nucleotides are TGTGCCGGCAGATCGACGGGGGGTGTCCACAATGAGCAGTTCTTC. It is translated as CAGRSTGGVHNEQFF.

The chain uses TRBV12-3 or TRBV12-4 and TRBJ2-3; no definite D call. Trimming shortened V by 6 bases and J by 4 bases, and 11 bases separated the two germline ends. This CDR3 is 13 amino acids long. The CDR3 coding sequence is TGTGCCAGCAGACCAACCAGCGCAGATACGCAGTATTTT. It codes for CASRPTSADTQYF.

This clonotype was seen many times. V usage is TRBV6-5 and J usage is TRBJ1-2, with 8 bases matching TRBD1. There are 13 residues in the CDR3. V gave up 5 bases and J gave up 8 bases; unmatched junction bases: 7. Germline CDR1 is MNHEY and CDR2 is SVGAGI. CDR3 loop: CASSRGQGDGYTF. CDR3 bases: TGTGCCAGCAGTCGAGGACAGGGAGACGGCTACACCTTC.

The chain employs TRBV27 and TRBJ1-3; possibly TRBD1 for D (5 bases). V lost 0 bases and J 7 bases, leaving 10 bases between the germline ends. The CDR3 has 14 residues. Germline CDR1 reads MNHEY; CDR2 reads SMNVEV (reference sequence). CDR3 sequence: CASSLSPGTNTIYF. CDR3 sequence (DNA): TGTGCCAGCAGTTTATCGCCAGGGACGAACACCATATATTTT.